This T cell receptor (beta chain) originates from a study of high-grade serous ovarian cancer treatment subgroups. Study as a whole: On average, approximately 15,000 reads and 7,494 unique TCR beta rearrangements were obtained per sample.

This CDR3 has 13 amino acids. Germline V gives CDR1 GTSNPN, CDR2 SVGIG (reference sequence). V was pared by 7 bases and J by 5 bases, with 15 bases between. Using immunoSEQ multiplex PCR, the repertoire was profiled, and TCRdb retains in-frame clones only, with some absent. The table records 10,000 to 15,000 clones, about 90% of them present only once. Study outcomes and limitations: Without spatial data, bulk sequencing limits insight into HGSC tumor diversity.

Tumor samples were taken before definitive surgery or chemotherapy. Regarding this clone: Its antigen is unknown.

This receptor was taken from a human donor with high-grade serous ovarian cancer. The chain employs TRBV30 and TRBJ1-5, with a possible D match to TRBD1 (5 bases). Sequenced material: tumor tissue. Here the CDR3 reads CASTGQADQPQHF. The CDR3 DNA reads TGTGCCTCTACCGGACAAGCCGATCAGCCCCAGCATTTT.